The 32 T cell receptor beta chains given below trace back to one sample, sequenced in a study of shared clonotypes between healthy human individuals. Produced via immunoSEQ multiplex PCR; TCRdb's table is partial and in-frame only. The table has about 480,000 clones, more than 65% seen once; the top ten hold approximately 12%. The sequenced sample was PBMCs. These receptors were collected from a woman aged 40 to 50 in good health. Some clones in this sample may be carry-over from other donors' samples.

J is TRBJ2-5 and V is TRBV5-6, with TRBD2 identical over 8 bases. CDR1 is SGHDT and CDR2 is YYEEEE in the germline V gene. This CDR3 region has 15 residues. Trimming at V came to 0 bases and at J to 2 bases, leaving 3 bases not matched to a gene. The DNA of the CDR3 is TGTGCCAGCAGCTTGGGACTAGCGCCTCAAGAGACCCAGTACTTC. The encoded protein is CASSLGLAPQETQYF. Based on the CDR3 plus reference TRBV5-6 and TRBJ2-5, the full variable domain is DAGVTQSPTHLIKTRGQQVTLRCSPKSGHDTVSWYQQALGQGPQFIFQYYEEEERQRGNFPDRFSGHQFPNYSSELNVNALLLGDSALYLCASSLGLAPQETQYFGPGTRLLVL.

The chain is built from TRBV28 and TRBJ2-1; 12 bases agree with TRBD2. The CDR3 is made up of 16 amino acids. CDR1 MDHEN and CDR2 SYDVKM come from the germline V gene. Trimming took 5 bases from V and 7 from J; bases not matched to a gene: 9. The CDR3 DNA sequence: TGTGCCAGCAGTCCCCCAGGACTAGCGGGACTGAATGAGCAGTTCTTC. As protein: CASSPPGLAGLNEQFF.

The J gene is TRBJ1-3, the V gene TRBV4-1, with 7 bases fitting TRBD1. Germline V gene lookup returns CDR1 MGHRA and CDR2 YSYEKL. The CDR3 runs to 17 residues. With 1 base clipped from V and 2 bases from J, the junction kept 8 bases outside the gene matches. For the CDR3, the DNA is TGCGCCAGCAGCCAAGGCCAAGCAACAGGGGCTGGAAACACCATATATTTT. It specifies CASSQGQATGAGNTIYF.

The rearrangement joins TRBV19 to TRBJ1-5; 8 nucleotides line up with TRBD1. Trimming cost V 4 bases and J 4 bases; bases outside gene matches: 6. This CDR3 contains 15 residues. Germline loops: CDR1 LNHDA, CDR2 SQIVND (reference sequence). As DNA, the CDR3 is TGTGCCAGTAGTAGGGGACAGGCCTGGAATCAGCCCCAGCATTTT. This gives the protein CASSRGQAWNQPQHF.

The chain joins TRBV5-4 to TRBJ2-3, with D perhaps assigned TRBD1 or TRBD2 (6 bases each). The germline V gene has CDR1 SGHNT and CDR2 YYREEE (reference sequence). The CDR3 covers 14 residues. The V end was cut by 4 bases, the J end by 5 bases, with 14 bases between. The CDR3 DNA is TGTGCCAGCAGCCCCGACAGGCGGGGAGATACGCAGTATTTT. This translates into CASSPDRRGDTQYF.

The chain employs TRBV15 and TRBJ1-4; D remains ambiguous. CDR1 is LNHNV, CDR2 YYDKDF, per germline (reference sequence). The ends were cut back, 5 bases at V and 8 bases at J, with 18 bases in the middle. The CDR3 runs to 15 residues. As DNA, the CDR3 is TGTGCCACCAGCGCCAATTTAGGGCAGAGGGAAAAACTGTTTTTT. Encoded protein: CATSANLGQREKLFF.

This clone was observed a single time. The chain has TRBV11-2 and TRBJ2-1; 7 positions match TRBD2. The CDR3 has 17 amino acids. Trimming took 0 bases from V and 1 from J; bases not matched to a gene: 6. The germline V gene has CDR1 SGHAT and CDR2 FQNNGV. Written as DNA, the CDR3 is TGTGCCAGCAGCTTAGATCTGTCTAGCGGTTCCTACAATGAGCAGTTCTTC. Translating gives CASSLDLSSGSYNEQFF.

This rearrangement joins TRBV30 to TRBJ2-2; 7 bases align to TRBD2. V trimming: 0 bases; J trimming: 6 bases; junction bases outside the gene matches: 10. The CDR3 loop spans 16 amino acids. From germline, CDR1 is GTSNPN and CDR2 SVGIG (reference sequence). CDR3 nucleotide sequence: TGTGCCTGGAGTGTATCTGGGGGAGGGTTTCCCGGGGAGCTGTTTTTT. It encodes CAWSVSGGGFPGELFF.

This chain connects TRBV5-4 to TRBJ2-2, with 8 bases that match TRBD2. The ends lost 4 bases at V and 4 bases at J; junction bases unmatched: 9. Germline CDR1 is SGHNT and CDR2 is YYREEE (reference sequence). This CDR3 spans 16 amino acids. CDR3 in DNA: TGTGCCAGCAGCGGCCGCGGGGGGCGGATCACCGGGGAGCTGTTTTTT. Residues: CASSGRGGRITGELFF.

The chain links TRBV6-6 to TRBJ1-5; 7 bases agree with TRBD1. The CDR3 has 14 residues. With 6 bases clipped from V and 5 bases from J, the junction kept 7 bases outside the gene matches. Germline values: CDR1 MNHNY, CDR2 SVGAGI (reference sequence). The CDR3 nucleotides are TGTGCCAGCAGCCGAAGGGGGCGGGATCAGCCCCAGCATTTT. Protein product: CASSRRGRDQPQHF.

On this clone: Distinct nucleotide sequences in the sample also encode this CDR3. V is TRBV7-9 and J is TRBJ2-7; a possible D gene is TRBD1 (6 bases). The CDR3 consists of 14 residues. V lost 1 base and J lost 3, with 10 bases in between. Germline V gene lookup returns CDR1 SEHNR and CDR2 FQNEAQ (reference sequence). CDR3 bases: TGTGCCAGCAGCTTAGGGGGGCGGGTCTACGAGCAGTACTTC. The encoded protein is CASSLGGRVYEQYF.

This clone was seen only a few times. This chain uses TRBV11-3 with TRBJ2-1, with 12 bases fitting TRBD2. After removal of 6 bases from V and 5 bases from J, the junction contained 2 bases not matched to a gene. This CDR3 region has 14 residues. Germline V lookup: CDR1 SGHNT, CDR2 YENEEA. CDR3: CASRRTSGDNEQFF. The CDR3 bases are TGTGCCAGCAGGAGGACTAGCGGGGACAATGAGCAGTTCTTC.

The chain employs TRBV28 and TRBJ2-5; perhaps D is TRBD1 or TRBD2 (6 bases each). The CDR3 has 13 residues. CDR1 is MDHEN, CDR2 SYDVKM, per germline. V lost 10 bases and J lost 2, with 14 bases in between. The CDR3 is CAIREGGQETQYF. DNA for the CDR3: TGTGCCATCCGAGAGGGGGGACAAGAGACCCAGTACTTC.

V gene TRBV27 combines with J gene TRBJ2-2; the D is unclear. The CDR3 extends over 15 amino acids. Germline V lookup: CDR1 MNHEY, CDR2 SMNVEV (reference sequence). Deletions cut 0 bases from V and 8 bases from J, with 13 bases between. The CDR3 DNA is TGTGCCAGCAGTTTATCTGGTGGGCCTGCGGGGGAGCTGTTTTTT. Translation gives CASSLSGGPAGELFF.

The CDR3 loop is CASSDQFGPVETQYF. In DNA form, the CDR3 reads TGTGCCAGCAGTGACCAATTTGGACCTGTAGAGACCCAGTACTTC. The V call is TRBV25-1, the J call TRBJ2-5; D is ambiguous. V lost 3 bases and J lost 4, with 15 bases in between. This CDR3 contains 15 residues. The germline gives CDR1 MGHDK, CDR2 SYGVNS. The whole variable domain, filled in from reference TRBV25-1 and TRBJ2-5, reads EADIYQTPRYLVIGTGKKITLECSQTMGHDKMYWYQQDPGMELHLIHYSYGVNSTEKGDLSSESTVSRIRTEHFPLTLESARPSHTSQYLCASSDQFGPVETQYFGPGTRLLVL.

The V and J genes are TRBV28 and TRBJ2-7; D uncertain. Trimming took off 3 bases at V and 1 base at J, with 7 bases between the two ends. There are 13 residues in the CDR3. From germline, CDR1 is MDHEN and CDR2 SYDVKM. The CDR3: CASSFAVSYEQYF. The CDR3 nucleotides are TGTGCCAGCAGTTTTGCCGTTTCCTACGAGCAGTACTTC.

The rearrangement uses TRBV28 and TRBJ2-3; TRBD1 might be the D (5 bases). Germline V gives CDR1 MDHEN, CDR2 SYDVKM. The CDR3 has 16 amino acids. The V end was cut by 5 bases, the J end by 1 base, with 16 bases between. The CDR3 is CASSRVWGGGTDTQYF. CDR3 nucleotide sequence: TGTGCCAGCAGTAGGGTCTGGGGCGGAGGCACAGATACGCAGTATTTT.

The chain has TRBV12-1 and TRBJ2-1; the DNA was not compared with TRBD2, the D call given in the table. TRBV12-1 is flagged as a pseudogene. The CDR3 has 14 amino acids. CDR3 amino acids: CASRGPGGHNEQFF. The DNA for the CDR3 is TGTGCCAGCAGGGGTCCGGGGGGACACAATGAGCAGTTCTTC.

The rearrangement links TRBV28 to TRBJ2-5; 16 bases line up with TRBD2. Trimming at V came to 10 bases and at J to 5 bases, leaving 10 bases not matched to a gene. Germline assignment: CDR1 MDHEN and CDR2 SYDVKM. The CDR3 consists of 16 residues. CDR3: CATLGTSGRAGETQYF. In nucleotides, the CDR3 is TGTGCCACCCTGGGGACTAGCGGGAGGGCGGGGGAGACCCAGTACTTC.

The genes are TRBV6-1 and TRBJ1-3; D remains ambiguous. CDR1 is MNHNS and CDR2 is SASEGT in the germline V gene. The CDR3 has 15 amino acids. The V end was cut by 7 bases, the J end by 0 bases, with 13 bases between. The CDR3 DNA reads as TGTGCCAGCATAGTAGGACCGCTCTCTGGAAACACCATATATTTT. Translated, it gives CASIVGPLSGNTIYF.

The V call is TRBV7-7, the J call TRBJ2-1; no firm D call. The length of the CDR3 is 14 residues. Trimming took off 5 bases at V and 4 bases at J, with 12 bases between the two ends. Germline V CDR1 and CDR2: SSHAT, FNYEAQ (reference sequence). CDR3 DNA sequence: TGTGCCAGCAGCCCCTCTTTCGCGTACAATGAGCAGTTCTTC. It specifies CASSPSFAYNEQFF. Variable domain in full (rest from reference TRBV7-7 and TRBJ2-1): GAGVSQSPRYKVTKRGQDVTLRCDPISSHATLYWYQQALGQGPEFLTYFNYEAQPDKSGLPSDRFSAERPEGSISTLTIQRTEQRDSAMYRCASSPSFAYNEQFFGPGTRLTVL.

V gene TRBV4-2 combines with J gene TRBJ2-1; no firm D call. Germline V gives CDR1 LGHNA, CDR2 YNFKEQ. V shed 0 bases and J shed 2 bases, with 11 bases lying between them. CDR3 size: 16 residues. The CDR3 DNA is TGTGCCAGCAGCCAAGATCTAAGGGTCGCCTACAATGAGCAGTTCTTC. Amino acid sequence: CASSQDLRVAYNEQFF.

The chain joins TRBV4-2 to TRBJ2-1; 7 bases map to TRBD2. Trimming removed 1 base from V and 3 bases from J; junction bases left unmatched: 3. The germline V gene has CDR1 LGHNA and CDR2 YNFKEQ. This CDR3 region has 15 residues. CDR3 DNA sequence: TGTGCCAGCAGCCAAGCCGCGGGGGTCTACAATGAGCAGTTCTTC. Translation: CASSQAAGVYNEQFF.

The V gene is TRBV29-1, the J gene TRBJ2-7, with D unclear. The germline V gene has CDR1 SQVTM and CDR2 ANQGSEA. Trimming shortened V by 2 bases and J by 2 bases, and 10 bases separated the two germline ends. This CDR3 contains 13 residues. CDR3 nucleotides: TGCAGCGTTGAATCAGGAGAAGCCTACGAGCAGTACTTC. This translates into CSVESGEAYEQYF.

The chain recombines TRBV7-2 with TRBJ2-7, with 9 bases aligning to TRBD1. The CDR3 contains 16 residues. The V gene end was trimmed by 6 bases and the J gene end by 5 bases; junction bases not matched to a gene: 14. Germline V lookup: CDR1 SGHTA, CDR2 FQGNSA. CDR3 DNA sequence: TGTGCCAGCAGTTACTCTCCCGGGACAGGGCTTGACGAGCAGTACTTC. It yields the protein CASSYSPGTGLDEQYF.

Of note for this clone: Additional DNA sequences in this sample encode the identical CDR3. The rearrangement uses TRBV7-2 and TRBJ2-3; no clear D gene. This CDR3 region has 13 residues. Germline CDR1 and CDR2: SGHTA and FQGNSA. Trimming took off 1 base at V and 1 base at J, with 3 bases between the two ends. This chain's CDR3 is CASSLVGTDTQYF. DNA of the CDR3: TGTGCCAGCAGCTTAGTTGGCACAGATACGCAGTATTTT. Complete variable domain (other parts from reference TRBV7-2 and TRBJ2-3): GAGVSQSPSNKVTEKGKDVELRCDPISGHTALYWYRQSLGQGLEFLIYFQGNSAPDKSGLPSDRFSAERTGGSVSTLTIQRTQQEDSAVYLCASSLVGTDTQYFGPGTRLTVL.

The chain employs TRBV28 and TRBJ2-7; the match to TRBD1 covers 7 bases. The V and J ends lost 6 bases and 0 bases, in that order; junction bases with no gene match: 11. CDR3 size: 16 residues. The germline V gene encodes CDR1 MDHEN and CDR2 SYDVKM. This chain's CDR3 is CASSLPKGAGSYEQYF. The CDR3 DNA sequence: TGTGCCAGCAGCCTCCCCAAGGGGGCTGGCTCCTACGAGCAGTACTTC.

This clone was observed a few times. This chain uses TRBV9 with TRBJ1-5; D is perhaps TRBD1 (6 bases). This CDR3 comprises 13 residues. Germline V gives CDR1 SGDLS, CDR2 YYNGEE. Trimming stripped 0 bases from V and 5 bases from J, with 6 bases between. The CDR3 loop is CASSVEGDQPQHF. The CDR3 region has the DNA TGTGCCAGCAGCGTAGAGGGGGATCAGCCCCAGCATTTT.

This chain links TRBV30 with TRBJ2-3; 9 bases align to TRBD1. V lost 2 bases to trimming and J lost 3 bases; unmatched junction nucleotides: 21. CDR3 length: 20 residues. The germline CDR1 and CDR2 sequences are GTSNPN and SVGIG (reference sequence). This CDR3 is CAWSRNLGGTGSVRTDTQYF. The CDR3 nucleotides are TGTGCCTGGAGTCGCAACCTTGGGGGGACAGGGTCGGTTAGGACAGATACGCAGTATTTT.

The gene calls are TRBV4-1 and TRBJ1-4; TRBD1 matches at 10 bases. Per the germline V gene, CDR1 is MGHRA and CDR2 is YSYEKL. The CDR3 sequence is 15 residues long. The V and J ends lost 4 bases and 8 bases, in that order; junction bases with no gene match: 7. This CDR3 is CASSPRQGAKEKLFF. CDR3 coding DNA: TGCGCCAGCAGCCCCAGACAGGGGGCAAAAGAAAAACTGTTTTTT.

The V gene is TRBV10-3, the J gene TRBJ2-1; TRBD2 might be the D (6 bases). The germline CDR1 and CDR2 sequences are ENHRY and SYGVKD. V was clipped by 10 bases and J by 6 bases, with 10 bases between them. The CDR3 is made up of 11 amino acids. The CDR3 DNA reads as TGTGCCACCAACGGGGGCAATGAGCAGTTCTTC. Protein product: CATNGGNEQFF.

For this clone: Other DNA sequences in the sample encode the same CDR3. The chain uses TRBV4-3 and TRBJ2-5, with D possibly TRBD1 on 6 matching bases. Per germline, CDR1 LGHNA and CDR2 YSLEER. V lost 0 bases, J lost 1 base, and 9 bases lay in between. This CDR3 is built from 15 residues. CDR3 sequence reads: CASSQDQGFQETQYF. Written as DNA, the CDR3 is TGCGCCAGCAGCCAAGATCAGGGGTTCCAAGAGACCCAGTACTTC.